This TCR beta chain derives from a study of OX40 agonist ivuxolimab in advanced cancers. Study in general: The dose of intravenous ivuxolimab that patients received every 2 weeks ranged from 0.01 to 10 mg/kg. Findings and caveats of the study: Clonal expansion in partial responders at 0.1-3.0 mg/kg ranked among the lowest. On average, a greater number of expanded clones characterised CD8+ T cells relative to CD4+.

Produced via immunoSEQ multiplex PCR; TCRdb's table is partial and in-frame only. The data hold about 33,000 clones, with roughly 82% observed a single time. The CDR3 runs to 15 residues. Trimming pared 6 bases from V and 2 bases from J, leaving 17 bases between. Looked up from germline, CDR1 is MDHEN and CDR2 is SYDVKM. Notes on this clone: What it binds is not known.

The chain is built from TRBV28 and TRBJ2-7; D ambiguous. The starting material was CD4+ or CD8+ T cells sorted from blood, obtained in a trial of the OX40 agonist ivuxolimab. This receptor was taken from an adult with an advanced solid tumor such as melanoma, head and neck, liver or kidney cancer. The CDR3 loop reads CASRSWALGTYEQYF. Written as DNA, the CDR3 is TGTGCCAGCAGGAGTTGGGCGCTGGGGACCTACGAGCAGTACTTC.